This passage covers 14 T cell receptor beta chains from one sample sequenced in a study of blood T cell repertoires in COVID-19. Data came from immunoSEQ multiplex PCR; TCRdb stores just in-frame clones and leaves some out. The sample has more than 200,000 clones; approximately 90% are singletons. Sample: peripheral blood. These receptors all come from a man aged 70-80 years with acute or convalescent COVID-19.

The chain recombines TRBV19 with TRBJ1-2; D is possibly TRBD1 (5 bases). Germline V lookup: CDR1 LNHDA, CDR2 SQIVND (reference sequence). Trimming removed 3 bases at V and 6 bases at J, with 17 bases between. The CDR3 runs to 15 residues. CDR3: CASSMMIGQGHGYTF. DNA for the CDR3: TGTGCCAGTAGTATGATGATTGGCCAGGGCCATGGCTACACCTTC. The variable domain in full, completed from reference TRBV19 and TRBJ1-2, reads DGGITQSPKYLFRKEGQNVTLSCEQNLNHDAMYWYRQDPGQGLRLIYYSQIVNDFQKGDIAEGYSVSREKKESFPLTVTSAQKNPTAFYLCASSMMIGQGHGYTFGSGTRLTVV.

V and J are TRBV2 and TRBJ2-7, with a tentative D call TRBD2 (5 bases). The germline V gene has CDR1 SNHLY and CDR2 FYNNEI. V was trimmed by 5 bases and J by 0 bases, leaving 11 bases between them. This CDR3 comprises 14 residues. CDR3 sequence: CASSLPGSSYEQYF. CDR3 DNA sequence: TGTGCCAGCAGTCTTCCGGGGAGCTCCTACGAGCAGTACTTC.

The rearrangement joins TRBV3-1 (or the pseudogene TRBV3-2) to TRBJ1-6, with 8 nucleotides matching TRBD1. Germline V gives CDR1 LGHDT, CDR2 YNNKEL (reference sequence). The V segment lost 8 bases and the J segment 7 bases; nucleotides outside the gene matches: 1. This CDR3 comprises 12 residues. The CDR3 nucleotides are TGTGCCAGCGGACAGGGAAATTCACCCCTCCACTTT. Protein sequence: CASGQGNSPLHF.

This chain links TRBV2 with TRBJ1-2, with D unresolved. Trimming stripped 5 bases from V and 4 bases from J, with 8 bases between. Germline V CDR1 and CDR2: SNHLY, FYNNEI. The CDR3 runs 12 residues. The CDR3 is CASSPRPYGYTF. CDR3 DNA: TGTGCCAGCAGTCCCAGGCCCTATGGCTACACCTTC. The whole variable domain, filled in from reference TRBV2 and TRBJ1-2, reads EPEVTQTPSHQVTQMGQEVILRCVPISNHLYFYWYRQILGQKVEFLVSFYNNEISEKSEIFDDQFSVERPDGSNFTLKIRSTKLEDSAMYFCASSPRPYGYTFGSGTRLTVV.

The chain links TRBV11-2 to TRBJ2-7; no reliable D call. Germline V lookup: CDR1 SGHAT, CDR2 FQNNGV. Trimming shortened V by 2 bases and J by 3 bases, and 11 bases separated the two germline ends. The CDR3 extends over 14 amino acids. CDR3 DNA sequence: TGTGCCAGCAGCTTATCATCAGGCAACTACGAGCAGTACTTC. It encodes CASSLSSGNYEQYF.

The chain combines TRBV18 with TRBJ1-1; D gene uncertain. The CDR3 consists of 15 residues. Germline-derived CDR1 and CDR2 are KGHSH and LQKENI. V lost 2 bases and J 0 bases, leaving 10 bases between the germline ends. In nucleotides, the CDR3 is TGTGCCAGCTCACCAATACAGACCATGAACACTGAAGCTTTCTTT. This codes for CASSPIQTMNTEAFF.

This clone was found once. The genes are TRBV7-3 and TRBJ2-1; D might be TRBD1 (6 bases). Trimming stripped 5 bases from V and 9 bases from J, with 11 bases between. The CDR3 loop spans 12 amino acids. Germline V gene sequence: CDR1 SGHTA, CDR2 FQGTGA. The CDR3 coding sequence is TGTGCCAGCAGCACAAGGGGGAGTGAGCAGTTCTTC. Its translation: CASSTRGSEQFF.

The gene calls are TRBV12-3 or TRBV12-4 and TRBJ1-6; 8 nucleotides match TRBD1. The CDR3 contains 12 residues. V dropped 3 bases and J dropped 15; count of bases not matched to a gene: 4. This CDR3 is CASSFETGVLHF. For the CDR3, the DNA is TGTGCCAGCAGTTTCGAGACAGGGGTCCTCCACTTT.

The genes are TRBV12-3 or TRBV12-4 and TRBJ1-1; D possibly corresponds to TRBD1 (6 bases). Trimming cost V 2 bases and J 6 bases, with 10 bases left between them. CDR3 length: 13 residues. The CDR3 region has the DNA TGTGCCAGCAGTTTATTGGCAGGGGCTGAAGCTTTCTTT. Amino acids: CASSLLAGAEAFF.

This clone has more than one count but fewer than ten. The rearrangement links TRBV5-5 to TRBJ1-5, with TRBD1 matching over 9 bases. CDR1 is SGHKS, CDR2 YYEKEE, per germline (reference sequence). The trim removed 0 bases at V and 1 base at J, leaving 2 bases unmatched. This CDR3 has 16 residues. The CDR3 here is CASSLGQGESNQPQHF. The DNA for the CDR3 is TGTGCCAGCAGCTTGGGACAGGGGGAGAGCAATCAGCCCCAGCATTTT.

The chain couples TRBV6-5 to TRBJ1-2, with a possible D match to TRBD1 (6 bases). From germline, CDR1 is MNHEY and CDR2 SVGAGI. The CDR3 is 14 residues long. V was clipped by 5 bases and J by 4 bases, with 14 bases between them. CDR3 DNA sequence: TGTGCCAGCAGTCTGCGGGGGCCGGGCTATGGCTACACCTTC. Its protein is CASSLRGPGYGYTF.

The gene calls are TRBV7-9 and TRBJ2-7; a possible D gene is TRBD1 (6 bases). V dropped 0 bases and J dropped 1 base, with 7 bases sitting between them. The CDR3 contains 14 residues. Germline V gene sequence: CDR1 SEHNR, CDR2 FQNEAQ (reference sequence). The CDR3 DNA is TGTGCCAGCAGCTTAGCGGACAGATCCTACGAGCAGTACTTC. Encoded protein: CASSLADRSYEQYF.

V usage is TRBV2 and J usage is TRBJ2-2; D is perhaps TRBD2 (5 bases). The ends were cut back, 4 bases at V and 7 bases at J, with 16 bases in the middle. There are 15 residues in the CDR3. Germline V gene sequence: CDR1 SNHLY, CDR2 FYNNEI. The chain's CDR3 is CASSGTPEMGGELFF. In nucleotides, the CDR3 is TGTGCCAGCAGTGGGACTCCCGAGATGGGCGGGGAGCTGTTTTTT.

This chain uses TRBV19 with TRBJ2-1, with a weak D call TRBD2 (6 bases). The V end was cut by 8 bases, the J end by 4 bases, with 15 bases between. Germline-derived CDR1 and CDR2 are LNHDA and SQIVND (reference sequence). The CDR3 runs to 14 residues. CDR3 amino acids: CASGGASEYNEQFF. As DNA, the CDR3 is TGTGCCAGTGGAGGGGCTAGCGAATACAATGAGCAGTTCTTC.